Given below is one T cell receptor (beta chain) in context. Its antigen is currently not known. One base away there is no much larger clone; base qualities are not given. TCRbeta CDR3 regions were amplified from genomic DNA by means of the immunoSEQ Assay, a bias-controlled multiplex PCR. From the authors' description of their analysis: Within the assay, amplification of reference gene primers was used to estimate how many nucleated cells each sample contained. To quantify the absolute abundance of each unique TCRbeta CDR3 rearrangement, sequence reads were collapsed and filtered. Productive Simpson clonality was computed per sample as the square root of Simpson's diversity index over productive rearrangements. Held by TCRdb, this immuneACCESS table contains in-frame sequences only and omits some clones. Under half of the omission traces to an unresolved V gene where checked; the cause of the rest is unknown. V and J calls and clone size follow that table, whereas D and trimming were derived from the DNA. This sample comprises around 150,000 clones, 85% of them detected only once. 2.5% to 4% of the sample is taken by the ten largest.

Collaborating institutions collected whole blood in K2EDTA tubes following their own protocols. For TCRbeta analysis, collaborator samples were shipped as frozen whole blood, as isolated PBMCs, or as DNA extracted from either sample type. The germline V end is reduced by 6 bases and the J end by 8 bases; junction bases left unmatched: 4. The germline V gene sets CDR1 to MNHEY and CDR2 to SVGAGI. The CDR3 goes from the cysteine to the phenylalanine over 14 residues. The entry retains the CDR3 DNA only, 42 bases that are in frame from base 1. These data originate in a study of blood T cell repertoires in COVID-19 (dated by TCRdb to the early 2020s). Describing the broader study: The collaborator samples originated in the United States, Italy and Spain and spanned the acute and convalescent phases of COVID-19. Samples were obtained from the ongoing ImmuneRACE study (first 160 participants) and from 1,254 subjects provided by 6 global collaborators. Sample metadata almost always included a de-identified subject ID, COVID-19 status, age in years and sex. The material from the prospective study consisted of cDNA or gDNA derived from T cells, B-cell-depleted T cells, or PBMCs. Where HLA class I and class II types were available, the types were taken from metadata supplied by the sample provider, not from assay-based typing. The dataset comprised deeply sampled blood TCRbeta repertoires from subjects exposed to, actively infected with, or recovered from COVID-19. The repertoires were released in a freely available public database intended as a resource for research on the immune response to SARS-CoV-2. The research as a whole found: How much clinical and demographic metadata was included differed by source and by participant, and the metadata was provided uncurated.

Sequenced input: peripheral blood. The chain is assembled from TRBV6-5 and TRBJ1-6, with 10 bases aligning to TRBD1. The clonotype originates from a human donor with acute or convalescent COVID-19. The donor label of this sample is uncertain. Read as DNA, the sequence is TGTGCCAGCAGCCCCGACAGGGGGCATTCACCCCTCCACTTT. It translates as CASSPDRGHSPLHF.